This TCR beta chain emerged from a study of identical twins. TCRdb fed the 5' RACE reads into MiXCR, producing one record per CDR3 protein. The sample shows about 190,000 distinct CDR3 sequences, 15% of them seen only once. This clonotype came up many times. Trimming shortened V by 3 bases and J by 0 bases, and 20 bases separated the two germline ends. The CDR3 loop spans 18 amino acids. CDR1 is SGHVS and CDR2 is FNYEAQ in the germline V gene. The data were also submitted as part of a second study, on T cells expressing NK-cell markers.

This rearrangement joins TRBV7-6 to TRBJ1-1; D might be TRBD1 (6 bases). The origin of this receptor is a woman aged 18-29 years in good health. The sequenced sample was CD8+ T cells sorted from blood. CDR3 nucleotide sequence: TGTGCCAGCAGCTTGTTACCCCTGGCTAGGGGGATGAACACTGAAGCTTTCTTT. Encoded protein: CASSLLPLARGMNTEAFF.